This T cell receptor (beta chain) was recovered during a study of T-cell memory formation after mild COVID-19. A 5'RACE reaction primed in the constant segment made cDNA libraries of TCR alpha and TCR beta, and these carried sample barcodes and UMIs. TCRdb ran MiXCR on the 5' RACE reads and lists one entry per CDR3 protein. The table records some 300,000 distinct CDR3 sequences, roughly 19% of them present only once. Study conclusions and caveats: Researchers report contracting CD4+ clones mostly in CM and EM, with CD8+ clones in EMRA.

From germline, CDR1 is SGHKS and CDR2 YYEKEE (reference sequence). The CDR3 runs 12 residues. Trimming took 4 bases from V and 5 from J, leaving 7 bases between them. This clonotype was seen only a few times. The antigen is not known. Sequencing input: PBMCs or a T cell subset sorted from them (not recorded which). This TCR came from a man aged 18 to 29 who had mild COVID-19 (a few samples of this study predate the infection). Cell type and time point are not known. The rearrangement links TRBV5-5 to TRBJ2-1; D remains ambiguous. The CDR3 coding sequence is TGTGCCAGCAGCGTAGGGAACAATGAGCAGTTCTTC. This encodes CASSVGNNEQFF.